A single sample gave rise to the 9 T cell receptor beta chains below, sequenced in a study of blood T cell repertoires in COVID-19. Profiled with immunoSEQ multiplex PCR; TCRdb holds only in-frame clones, not every one. This sample has around 140,000 clones; around 80% occur once, and the top ten carry about 2.4%. The sequenced sample consisted of PBMCs or T cells enriched from blood (not recorded which). These receptors were collected from a middle-aged man with acute COVID-19.

V usage is TRBV7-3 and J usage is TRBJ2-3; D is possibly TRBD2 (6 bases). The CDR3 is 13 residues long. Germline lookup yields CDR1 SGHTA and CDR2 FQGTGA. The germline V and J ends were trimmed by 8 bases and 6 bases, with 15 bases remaining between them. The CDR3 spells CASGSGGRDTQYF. CDR3 nucleotide sequence: TGTGCCAGCGGGAGCGGAGGGAGGGATACGCAGTATTTT.

This clone was counted only a few times. CDR3 coding DNA: TGTGCCACTACTAATCCGGCCCAGGGAAGGAGTGAGACCCAGTACTTC. Translated, it gives CATTNPAQGRSETQYF. V is TRBV7-2 and J is TRBJ2-5, with D possibly matching TRBD1 (5 bases). The CDR3 has 16 amino acids. Germline-derived CDR1 and CDR2 are SGHTA and FQGNSA. The V and J ends lost 10 bases and 5 bases respectively, with 26 bases between them.

The rearrangement joins TRBV20-1 to TRBJ1-2; D unclear. The V and J ends lost 2 bases and 8 bases respectively, with 9 bases between them. CDR1 and CDR2 from the germline V gene are DFQATT and SNEGSKA (reference sequence). The CDR3 consists of 11 residues. The CDR3 reads CSARWSNGYTF. Written as DNA, the CDR3 is TGCAGTGCTAGATGGAGTAACGGCTACACCTTC.

V is TRBV19 and J is TRBJ1-1; tentatively, D is TRBD1 (5 bases). CDR1 is LNHDA, CDR2 SQIVND, per germline (reference sequence). The CDR3 contains 14 residues. Trimming took 11 bases from V and 2 from J, leaving 18 bases between them. CDR3 amino acids: CAASSRQGNTEAFF. As DNA, the CDR3 is TGTGCCGCCAGTAGCCGGCAGGGAAACACTGAAGCTTTCTTT.

CDR3 DNA sequence: TGTGCCAGCAGACCCAGCGGGGGAGAGACCCAGTACTTC. It encodes CASRPSGGETQYF. The chain links TRBV6-5 to TRBJ2-5; 8 positions match TRBD2. The CDR3 is 13 residues long. Trimming at V came to 6 bases and at J to 4 bases, leaving 4 bases not matched to a gene. CDR1 MNHEY and CDR2 SVGAGI come from the germline V gene.

The J gene is TRBJ1-4, the V gene TRBV2; D might be TRBD1 (5 bases). Germline V gene data show CDR1 as SNHLY and CDR2 as FYNNEI. The CDR3 is 17 residues long. V was pared by 5 bases and J by 0 bases, with 16 bases between. In nucleotides, the CDR3 is TGTGCCAGCAGTAACTTAGACAGAGTTGCAACTAATGAAAAACTGTTTTTT. It codes for CASSNLDRVATNEKLFF.

V usage is TRBV20-1 and J usage is TRBJ1-2; D might be TRBD1 (6 bases). Germline V gene lookup returns CDR1 DFQATT and CDR2 SNEGSKA (reference sequence). V shed 5 bases and J shed 5 bases, with 9 bases lying between them. CDR3 size: 11 residues. CDR3 amino acids: CSAGTGYGYTF. CDR3 coding DNA: TGCAGTGCTGGAACAGGGTATGGCTACACCTTC.

The chain recombines TRBV5-4 with TRBJ2-1; possibly TRBD2 for D (7 bases). The V and J ends lost 2 bases and 6 bases respectively, with 18 bases between them. The CDR3 consists of 16 residues. Germline V gives CDR1 SGHNT, CDR2 YYREEE (reference sequence). The CDR3 DNA sequence: TGTGCCAGCAGCTTAGGGGGGGCCAGCTATCTCAATGAGCAGTTCTTC. Its translation is CASSLGGASYLNEQFF.

The sample holds one count of this clone. The chain links TRBV4-1 to TRBJ2-7, with TRBD1 matching 7 bases. Germline CDR1 reads MGHRA; CDR2 reads YSYEKL. J was trimmed by 5 bases and V by 3 bases; bases with no gene match: 1. The CDR3 runs to 12 residues. CDR3: CASSHTGDEQYF. The CDR3 bases are TGCGCCAGCAGCCATACAGGGGACGAGCAGTACTTC.